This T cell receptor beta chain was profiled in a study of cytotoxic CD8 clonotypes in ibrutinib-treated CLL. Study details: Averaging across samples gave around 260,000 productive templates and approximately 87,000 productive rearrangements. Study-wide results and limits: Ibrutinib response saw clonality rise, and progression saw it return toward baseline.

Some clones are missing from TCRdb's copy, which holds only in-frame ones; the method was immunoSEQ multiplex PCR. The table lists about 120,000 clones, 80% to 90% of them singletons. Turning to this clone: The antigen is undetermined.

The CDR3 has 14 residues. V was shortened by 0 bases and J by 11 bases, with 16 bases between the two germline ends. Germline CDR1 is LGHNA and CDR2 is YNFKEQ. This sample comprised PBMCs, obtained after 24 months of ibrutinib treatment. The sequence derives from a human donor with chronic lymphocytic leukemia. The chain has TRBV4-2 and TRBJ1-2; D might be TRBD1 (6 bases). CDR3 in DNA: TGTGCCAGCAGCCAAGAAAGGGGGGGGCGTGAGTACACCTTC. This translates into CASSQERGGREYTF.